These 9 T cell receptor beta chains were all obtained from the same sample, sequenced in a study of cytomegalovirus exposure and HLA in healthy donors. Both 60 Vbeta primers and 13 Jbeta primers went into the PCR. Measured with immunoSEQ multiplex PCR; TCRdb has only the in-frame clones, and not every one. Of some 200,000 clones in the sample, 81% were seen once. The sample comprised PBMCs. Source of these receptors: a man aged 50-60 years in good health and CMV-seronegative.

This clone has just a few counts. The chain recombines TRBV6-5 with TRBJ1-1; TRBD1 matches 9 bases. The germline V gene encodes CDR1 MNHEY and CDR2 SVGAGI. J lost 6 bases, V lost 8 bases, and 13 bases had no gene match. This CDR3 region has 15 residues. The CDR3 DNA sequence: TGTGCCAGCCGGCGGAGAGACACAGGGGGCCCTGAAGCTTTCTTT. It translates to CASRRRDTGGPEAFF.

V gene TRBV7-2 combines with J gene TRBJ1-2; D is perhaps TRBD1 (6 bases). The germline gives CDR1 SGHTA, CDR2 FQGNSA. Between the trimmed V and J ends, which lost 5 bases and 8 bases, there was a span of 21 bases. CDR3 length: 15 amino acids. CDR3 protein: CASSPRDTSPRGYTF. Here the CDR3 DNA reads TGTGCCAGCAGCCCAAGGGACACCTCCCCGAGGGGCTACACCTTC.

This CDR3 is CAIRGQGGIYGYTF. The CDR3, as DNA: TGTGCCATCAGAGGACAGGGTGGTATCTATGGCTACACCTTC. This chain connects TRBV10-3 to TRBJ1-2; 8 nucleotides line up with TRBD1. The CDR3 sequence is 14 residues long. The V gene end was trimmed by 6 bases and the J gene end by 4 bases; junction bases not matched to a gene: 7. Germline CDR1 reads ENHRY; CDR2 reads SYGVKD.

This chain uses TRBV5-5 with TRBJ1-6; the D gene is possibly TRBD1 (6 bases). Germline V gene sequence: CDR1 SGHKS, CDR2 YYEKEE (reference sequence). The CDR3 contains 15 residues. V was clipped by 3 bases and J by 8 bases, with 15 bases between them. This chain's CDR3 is CASSWSRGKDSPLHF. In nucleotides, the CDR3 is TGTGCCAGCAGCTGGTCTAGGGGGAAAGATTCACCCCTCCACTTT.

In DNA, the CDR3 is TGCAGCGTTGAAACTTCAGGACTAGCCGGGGAGCTGTTTTTT. It is translated as CSVETSGLAGELFF. The rearrangement joins TRBV29-1 to TRBJ2-2, with TRBD2 matching over 7 bases. The ends lost 2 bases at V and 6 bases at J; junction bases unmatched: 6. The CDR3 has 14 residues. CDR1 is SQVTM and CDR2 is ANQGSEA in the germline V gene.

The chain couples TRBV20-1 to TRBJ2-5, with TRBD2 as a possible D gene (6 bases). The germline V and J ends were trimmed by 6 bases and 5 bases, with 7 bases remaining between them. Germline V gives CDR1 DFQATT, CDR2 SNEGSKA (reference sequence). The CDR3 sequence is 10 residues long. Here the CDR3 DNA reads TGCAGTGCGGGGAGGGAGACCCAGTACTTC. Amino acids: CSAGRETQYF.

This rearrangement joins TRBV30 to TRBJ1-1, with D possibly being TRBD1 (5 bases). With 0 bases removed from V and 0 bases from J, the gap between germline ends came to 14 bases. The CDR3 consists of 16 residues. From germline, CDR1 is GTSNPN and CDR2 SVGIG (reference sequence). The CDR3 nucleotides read TGTGCCTGGAGTGTACGGAGGGGCGGAGTGAACACTGAAGCTTTCTTT. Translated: CAWSVRRGGVNTEAFF.

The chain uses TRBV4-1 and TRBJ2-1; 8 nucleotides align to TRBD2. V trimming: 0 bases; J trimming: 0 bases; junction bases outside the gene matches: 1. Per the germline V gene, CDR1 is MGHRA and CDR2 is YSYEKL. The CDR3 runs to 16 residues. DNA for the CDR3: TGCGCCAGCAGCCAAGATCGGGGGGGCTCCTACAATGAGCAGTTCTTC. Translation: CASSQDRGGSYNEQFF.

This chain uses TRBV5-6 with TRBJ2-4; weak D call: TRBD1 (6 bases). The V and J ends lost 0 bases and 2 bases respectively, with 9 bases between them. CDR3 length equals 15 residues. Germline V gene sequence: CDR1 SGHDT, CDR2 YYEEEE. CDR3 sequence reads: CASSLEQGSKNIQYF. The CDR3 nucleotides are TGTGCCAGCAGCTTGGAACAGGGTTCCAAAAACATTCAGTACTTC.